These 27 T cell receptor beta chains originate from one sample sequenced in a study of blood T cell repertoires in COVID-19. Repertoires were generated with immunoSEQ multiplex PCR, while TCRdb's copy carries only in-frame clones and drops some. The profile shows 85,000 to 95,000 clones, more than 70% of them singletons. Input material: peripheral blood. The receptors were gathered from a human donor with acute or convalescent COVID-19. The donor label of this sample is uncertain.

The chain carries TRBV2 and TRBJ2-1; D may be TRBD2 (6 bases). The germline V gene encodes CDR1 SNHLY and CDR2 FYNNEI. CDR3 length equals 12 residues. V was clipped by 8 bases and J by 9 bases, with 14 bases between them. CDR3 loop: CASVRGGLEQFF. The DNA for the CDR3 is TGTGCCAGCGTTAGGGGAGGTCTTGAGCAGTTCTTC.

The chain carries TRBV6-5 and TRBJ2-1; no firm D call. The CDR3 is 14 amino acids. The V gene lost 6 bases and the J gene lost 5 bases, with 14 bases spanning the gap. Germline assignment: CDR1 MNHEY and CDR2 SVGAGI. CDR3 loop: CASSSPPGDNEQFF. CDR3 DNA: TGTGCCAGCAGCTCCCCTCCAGGCGACAATGAGCAGTTCTTC.

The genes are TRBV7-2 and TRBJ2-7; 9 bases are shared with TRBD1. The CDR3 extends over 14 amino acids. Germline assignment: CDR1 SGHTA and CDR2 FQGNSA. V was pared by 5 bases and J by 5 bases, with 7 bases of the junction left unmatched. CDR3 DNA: TGTGCCAGCAGCGGAAGGACAGGGGCTAACGAGCAGTACTTC. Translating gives CASSGRTGANEQYF.

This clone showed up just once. In DNA, the CDR3 is TGTGCCAGCTCACCAACAACGGGAGGGGGAAACACCATATATTTT. Its protein product is CASSPTTGGGNTIYF. The V call is TRBV18, the J call TRBJ1-3; D call uncertain. The germline V and J ends were trimmed by 2 bases and 4 bases, with 12 bases remaining between them. Germline CDR1 KGHSH, CDR2 LQKENI. The length of the CDR3 is 15 residues.

Here the CDR3 DNA reads TGTGCCACCGACAGGGGGAACACTGAAGCTTTCTTT. Protein product: CATDRGNTEAFF. This chain connects TRBV28 to TRBJ1-1, with TRBD1 identical over 8 bases. The CDR3 spans 12 residues. Germline V CDR1 and CDR2: MDHEN, SYDVKM. V shed 10 bases and J 1 base; nucleotides not matched to a gene: 2.

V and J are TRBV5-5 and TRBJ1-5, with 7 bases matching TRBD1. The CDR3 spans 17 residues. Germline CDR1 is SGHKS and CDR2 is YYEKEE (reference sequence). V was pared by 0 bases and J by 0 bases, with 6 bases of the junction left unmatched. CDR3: CASSLGTGLNSNQPQHF. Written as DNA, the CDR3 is TGTGCCAGCAGCTTGGGGACAGGTTTGAATAGCAATCAGCCCCAGCATTTT.

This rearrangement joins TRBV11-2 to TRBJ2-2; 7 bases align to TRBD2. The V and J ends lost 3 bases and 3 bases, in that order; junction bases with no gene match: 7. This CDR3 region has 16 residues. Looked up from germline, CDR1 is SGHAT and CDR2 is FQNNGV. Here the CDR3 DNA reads TGTGCCAGCAGCTTTCGCCGGGACTACTACACCGGGGAGCTGTTTTTT. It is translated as CASSFRRDYYTGELFF.

This CDR3 reads CASSLGRQNEKLFF. Written as DNA, the CDR3 is TGTGCCAGCAGCTTAGGGCGACAGAATGAAAAACTGTTTTTT. This chain uses TRBV7-2 with TRBJ1-4, with D perhaps matching TRBD1 (5 bases). Germline CDR1 is SGHTA and CDR2 is FQGNSA. Trimming shortened V by 1 base and J by 5 bases, and 8 bases separated the two germline ends. This CDR3 is 14 amino acids long.

The CDR3 region has the DNA TGTGCCTGGAGTGGCGGACAGTTTAAGGAGTACCAAGAGACCCAGTACTTC. Protein sequence: CAWSGGQFKEYQETQYF. This chain links TRBV30 with TRBJ2-5, with D possibly being TRBD1 (6 bases). Trimming cost V 1 base and J 0 bases, with 18 bases left between them. CDR3 length equals 17 residues. CDR1 is GTSNPN and CDR2 is SVGIG in the germline V gene (reference sequence).

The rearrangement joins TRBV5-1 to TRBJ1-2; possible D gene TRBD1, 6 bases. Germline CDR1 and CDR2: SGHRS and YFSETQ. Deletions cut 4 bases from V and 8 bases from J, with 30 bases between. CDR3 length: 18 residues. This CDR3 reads CASSALGLGGPMREGYTF. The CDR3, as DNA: TGCGCCAGCAGCGCTCTTGGCCTGGGGGGGCCCATGAGGGAAGGCTACACCTTC.

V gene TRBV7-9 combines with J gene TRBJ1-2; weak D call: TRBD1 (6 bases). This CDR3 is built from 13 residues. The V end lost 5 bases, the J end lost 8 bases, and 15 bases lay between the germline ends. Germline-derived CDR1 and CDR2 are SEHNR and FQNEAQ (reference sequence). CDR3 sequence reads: CASSQSAGAGYTF. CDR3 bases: TGTGCCAGCAGCCAATCGGCAGGGGCAGGCTACACCTTC. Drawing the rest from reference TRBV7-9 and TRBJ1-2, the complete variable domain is DTGVSQNPRHKITKRGQNVTFRCDPISEHNRLYWYRQTLGQGPEFLTYFQNEAQLEKSRLLSDRFSAERPKGSFSTLEIQRTEQGDSAMYLCASSQSAGAGYTFGSGTRLTVV.

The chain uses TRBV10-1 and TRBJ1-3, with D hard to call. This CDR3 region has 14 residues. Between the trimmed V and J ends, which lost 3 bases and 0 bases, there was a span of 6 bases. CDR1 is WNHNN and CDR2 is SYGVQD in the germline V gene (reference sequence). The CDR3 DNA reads TGCGCCAGCAGTGACGGTTTCTCTGGAAACACCATATATTTT. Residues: CASSDGFSGNTIYF.

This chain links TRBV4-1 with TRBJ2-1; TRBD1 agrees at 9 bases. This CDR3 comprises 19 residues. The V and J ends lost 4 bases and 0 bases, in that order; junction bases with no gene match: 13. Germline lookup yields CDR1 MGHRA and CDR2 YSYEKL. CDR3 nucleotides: TGCGCCAGCAGCCGGGTGGGGCCGGGACAGGGTCTCTCCTACAATGAGCAGTTCTTC. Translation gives CASSRVGPGQGLSYNEQFF.

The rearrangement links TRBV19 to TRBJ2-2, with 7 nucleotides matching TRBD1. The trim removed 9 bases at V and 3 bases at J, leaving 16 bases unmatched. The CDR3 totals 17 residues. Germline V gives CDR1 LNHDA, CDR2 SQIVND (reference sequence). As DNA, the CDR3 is TGTGCCAGCACGACCGCTAACAGGGGATACTACACCGGGGAGCTGTTTTTT. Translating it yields CASTTANRGYYTGELFF.

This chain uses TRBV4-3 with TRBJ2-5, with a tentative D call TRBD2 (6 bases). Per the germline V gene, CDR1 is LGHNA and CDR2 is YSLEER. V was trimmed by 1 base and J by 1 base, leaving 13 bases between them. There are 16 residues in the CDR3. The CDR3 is CASSQGRGGGQETQYF. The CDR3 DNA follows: TGCGCCAGCAGCCAAGGGCGGGGTGGAGGCCAAGAGACCCAGTACTTC.

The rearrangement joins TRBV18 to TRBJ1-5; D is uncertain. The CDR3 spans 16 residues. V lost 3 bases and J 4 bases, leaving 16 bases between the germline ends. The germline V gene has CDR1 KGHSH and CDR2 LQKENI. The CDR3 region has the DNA TGTGCCAGCTCACCTGGAGAACAAGGAGAAAATCAGCCCCAGCATTTT. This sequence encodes CASSPGEQGENQPQHF.

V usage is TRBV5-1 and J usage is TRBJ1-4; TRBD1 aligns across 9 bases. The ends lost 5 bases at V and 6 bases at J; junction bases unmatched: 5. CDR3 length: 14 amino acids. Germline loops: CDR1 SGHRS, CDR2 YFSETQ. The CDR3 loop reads CASRSGQGDEKLFF. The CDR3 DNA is TGCGCCAGCAGATCGGGACAGGGTGATGAAAAACTGTTTTTT. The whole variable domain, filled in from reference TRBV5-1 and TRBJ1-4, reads KAGVTQTPRYLIKTRGQQVTLSCSPISGHRSVSWYQQTPGQGLQFLFEYFSETQRNKGNFPGRFSGRQFSNSRSEMNVSTLELGDSALYLCASRSGQGDEKLFFGSGTQLSVL.

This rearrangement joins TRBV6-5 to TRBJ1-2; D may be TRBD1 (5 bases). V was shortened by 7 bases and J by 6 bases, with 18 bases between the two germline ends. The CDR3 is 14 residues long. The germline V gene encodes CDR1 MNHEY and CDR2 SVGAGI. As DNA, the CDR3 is TGTGCCAGCATGAAGCCCGGGGGATTCGATGGCTACACCTTC. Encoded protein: CASMKPGGFDGYTF.

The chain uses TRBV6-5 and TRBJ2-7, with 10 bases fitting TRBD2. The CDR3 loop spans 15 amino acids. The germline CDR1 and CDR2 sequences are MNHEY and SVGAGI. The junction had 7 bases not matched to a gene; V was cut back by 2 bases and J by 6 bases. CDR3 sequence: CASSYTGTSVAEQYF. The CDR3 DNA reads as TGTGCCAGCAGTTACACCGGGACTAGCGTAGCCGAGCAGTACTTC.

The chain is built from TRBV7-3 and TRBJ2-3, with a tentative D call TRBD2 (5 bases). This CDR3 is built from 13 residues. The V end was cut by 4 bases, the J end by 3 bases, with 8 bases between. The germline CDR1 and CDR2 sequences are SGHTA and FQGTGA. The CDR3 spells CASSSSGTDTQYF. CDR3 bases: TGTGCCAGCAGCTCCTCGGGAACAGATACGCAGTATTTT. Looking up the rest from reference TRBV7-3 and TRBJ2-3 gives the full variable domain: GAGVSQTPSNKVTEKGKYVELRCDPISGHTALYWYRQSLGQGPEFLIYFQGTGAADDSGLPNDRFFAVRPEGSVSTLKIQRTERGDSAVYLCASSSSGTDTQYFGPGTRLTVL.

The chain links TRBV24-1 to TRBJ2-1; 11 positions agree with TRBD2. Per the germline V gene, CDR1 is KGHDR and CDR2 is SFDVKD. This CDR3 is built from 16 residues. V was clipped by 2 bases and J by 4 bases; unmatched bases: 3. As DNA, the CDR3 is TGTGCCACCAGTGATTCGACTAGCGGGGAGTACAATGAGCAGTTCTTC. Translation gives CATSDSTSGEYNEQFF.

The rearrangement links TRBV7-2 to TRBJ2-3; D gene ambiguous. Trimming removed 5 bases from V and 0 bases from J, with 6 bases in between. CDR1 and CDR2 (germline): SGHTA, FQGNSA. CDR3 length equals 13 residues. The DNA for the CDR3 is TGTGCCAGCAGCAAGCCCAGCACAGATACGCAGTATTTT. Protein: CASSKPSTDTQYF.

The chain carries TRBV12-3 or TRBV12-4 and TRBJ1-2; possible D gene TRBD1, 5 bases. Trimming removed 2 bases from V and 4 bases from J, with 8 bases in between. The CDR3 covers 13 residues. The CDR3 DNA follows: TGTGCCAGCAGTTTAATGGGGGGCTATGGCTACACCTTC. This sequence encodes CASSLMGGYGYTF.

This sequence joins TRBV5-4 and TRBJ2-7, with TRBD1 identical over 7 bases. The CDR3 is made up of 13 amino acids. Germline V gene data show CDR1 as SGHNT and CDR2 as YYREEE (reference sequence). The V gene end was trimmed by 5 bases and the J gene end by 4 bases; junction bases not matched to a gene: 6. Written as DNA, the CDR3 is TGTGCCAGCAGTTTTGACAGGGCTTACGAGCAGTACTTC. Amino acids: CASSFDRAYEQYF. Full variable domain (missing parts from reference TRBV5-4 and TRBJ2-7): ETGVTQSPTHLIKTRGQQVTLRCSSQSGHNTVSWYQQALGQGPQFIFQYYREEENGRGNFPPRFSGLQFPNYSSELNVNALELDDSALYLCASSFDRAYEQYFGPGTRLTVT.

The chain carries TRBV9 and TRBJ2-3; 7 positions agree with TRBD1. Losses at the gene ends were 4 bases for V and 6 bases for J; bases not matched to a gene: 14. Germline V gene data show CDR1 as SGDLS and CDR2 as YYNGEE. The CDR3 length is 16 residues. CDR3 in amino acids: CASSPGTVISSDTQYF. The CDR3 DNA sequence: TGTGCCAGCAGCCCTGGGACAGTAATCTCCTCGGATACGCAGTATTTT.

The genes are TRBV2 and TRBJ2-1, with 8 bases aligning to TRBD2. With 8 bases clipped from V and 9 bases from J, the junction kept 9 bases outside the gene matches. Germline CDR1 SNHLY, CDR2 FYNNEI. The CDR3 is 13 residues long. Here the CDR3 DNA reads TGTGCCAGCGTTGGACTAGCTTTTTCTGAGCAGTTCTTC. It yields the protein CASVGLAFSEQFF.

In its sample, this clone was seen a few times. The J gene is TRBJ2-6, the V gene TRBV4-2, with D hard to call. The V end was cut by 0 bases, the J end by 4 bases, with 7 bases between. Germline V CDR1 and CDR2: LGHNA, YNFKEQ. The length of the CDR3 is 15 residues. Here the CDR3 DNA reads TGTGCCAGCAGCCAAGATAAGGAGGGGGCCAACGTCCTGACTTTC. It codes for CASSQDKEGANVLTF.